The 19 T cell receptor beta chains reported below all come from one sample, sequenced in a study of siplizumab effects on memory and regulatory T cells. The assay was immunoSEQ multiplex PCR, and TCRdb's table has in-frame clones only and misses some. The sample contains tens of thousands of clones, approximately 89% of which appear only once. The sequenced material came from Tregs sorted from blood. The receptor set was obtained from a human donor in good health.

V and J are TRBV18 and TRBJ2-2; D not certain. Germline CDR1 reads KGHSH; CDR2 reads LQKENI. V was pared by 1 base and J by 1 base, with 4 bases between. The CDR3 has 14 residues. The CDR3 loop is CASSPRQNTGELFF. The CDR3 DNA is TGTGCCAGCTCACCACGACAGAACACCGGGGAGCTGTTTTTT. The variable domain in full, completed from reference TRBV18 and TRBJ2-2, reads NAGVMQNPRHLVRRRGQEARLRCSPMKGHSHVYWYRQLPEEGLKFMVYLQKENIIDESGMPKERFSAEFPKEGPSILRIQQVVRGDSAAYFCASSPRQNTGELFFGEGSRLTVL.

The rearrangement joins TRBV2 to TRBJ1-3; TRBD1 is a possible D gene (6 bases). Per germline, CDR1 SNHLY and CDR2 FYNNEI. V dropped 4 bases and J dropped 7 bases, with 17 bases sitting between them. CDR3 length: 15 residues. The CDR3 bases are TGTGCCAGCAGTGGTCCGCGGGCCAGGGGCAACACCATATATTTT. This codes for CASSGPRARGNTIYF.

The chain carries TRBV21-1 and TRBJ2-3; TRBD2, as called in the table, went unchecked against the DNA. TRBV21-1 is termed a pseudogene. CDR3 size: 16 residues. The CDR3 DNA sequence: TGTGCCAGCAGCGCCTCACTAGCGGGAGGGACAGATACGCAGTATTTT. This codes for CASSASLAGGTDTQYF.

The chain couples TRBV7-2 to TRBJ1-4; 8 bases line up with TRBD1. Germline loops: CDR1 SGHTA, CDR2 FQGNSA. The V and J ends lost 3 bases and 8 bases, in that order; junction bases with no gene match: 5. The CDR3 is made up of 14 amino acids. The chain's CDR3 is CASSFDRGGEKLFF. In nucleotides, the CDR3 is TGTGCCAGCAGCTTCGACAGGGGTGGAGAAAAACTGTTTTTT.

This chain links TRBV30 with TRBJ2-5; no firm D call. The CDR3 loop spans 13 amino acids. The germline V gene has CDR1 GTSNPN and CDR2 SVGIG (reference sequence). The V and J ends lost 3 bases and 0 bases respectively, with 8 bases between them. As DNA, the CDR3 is TGTGCCTGGAGCGTCGGATACCAAGAGACCCAGTACTTC. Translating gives CAWSVGYQETQYF.

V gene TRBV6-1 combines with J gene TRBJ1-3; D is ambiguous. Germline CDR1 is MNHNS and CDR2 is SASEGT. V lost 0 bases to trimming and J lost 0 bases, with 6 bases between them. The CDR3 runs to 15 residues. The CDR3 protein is CASSEAPGSGNTIYF. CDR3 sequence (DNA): TGTGCCAGCAGTGAAGCGCCGGGCTCTGGAAACACCATATATTTT.

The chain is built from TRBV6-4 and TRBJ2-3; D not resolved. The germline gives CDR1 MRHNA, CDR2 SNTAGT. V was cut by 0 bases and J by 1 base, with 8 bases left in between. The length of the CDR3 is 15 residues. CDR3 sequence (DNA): TGTGCCAGCAGTGACTCGGGCCGAGGCACAGATACGCAGTATTTT. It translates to CASSDSGRGTDTQYF.

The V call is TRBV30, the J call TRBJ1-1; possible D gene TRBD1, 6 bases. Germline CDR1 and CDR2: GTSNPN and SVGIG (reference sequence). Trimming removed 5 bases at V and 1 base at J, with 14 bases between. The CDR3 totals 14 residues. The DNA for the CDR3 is TGTGCCTGGGTAACAGGGTGGAGGAACACTGAAGCTTTCTTT. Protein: CAWVTGWRNTEAFF.

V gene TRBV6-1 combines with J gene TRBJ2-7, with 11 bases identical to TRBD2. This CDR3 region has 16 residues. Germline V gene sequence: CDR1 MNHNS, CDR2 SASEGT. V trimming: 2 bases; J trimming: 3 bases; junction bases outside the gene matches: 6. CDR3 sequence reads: CASSEHPSGRYYEQYF. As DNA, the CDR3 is TGTGCCAGCAGTGAACATCCTAGCGGGAGGTACTACGAGCAGTACTTC.

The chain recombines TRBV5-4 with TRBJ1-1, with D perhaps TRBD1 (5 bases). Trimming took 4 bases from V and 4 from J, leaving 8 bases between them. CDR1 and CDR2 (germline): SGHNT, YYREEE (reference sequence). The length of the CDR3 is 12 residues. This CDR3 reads CASSIGGTEAFF. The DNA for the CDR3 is TGTGCCAGCAGCATTGGGGGCACTGAAGCTTTCTTT. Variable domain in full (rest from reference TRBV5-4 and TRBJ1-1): ETGVTQSPTHLIKTRGQQVTLRCSSQSGHNTVSWYQQALGQGPQFIFQYYREEENGRGNFPPRFSGLQFPNYSSELNVNALELDDSALYLCASSIGGTEAFFGQGTRLTVV.

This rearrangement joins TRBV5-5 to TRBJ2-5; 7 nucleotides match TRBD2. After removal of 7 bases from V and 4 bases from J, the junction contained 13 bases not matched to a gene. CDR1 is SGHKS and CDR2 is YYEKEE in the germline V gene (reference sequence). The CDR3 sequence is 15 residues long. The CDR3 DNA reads TGTGCCAGCGAGGCGGGAGAAATTCCCACAGAGACCCAGTACTTC. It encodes CASEAGEIPTETQYF.

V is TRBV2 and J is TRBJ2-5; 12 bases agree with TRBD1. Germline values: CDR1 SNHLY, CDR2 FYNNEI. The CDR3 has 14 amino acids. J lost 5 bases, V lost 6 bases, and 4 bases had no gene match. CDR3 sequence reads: CASRGDRGHETQYF. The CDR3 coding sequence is TGTGCCAGCAGGGGGGACAGGGGGCATGAGACCCAGTACTTC.

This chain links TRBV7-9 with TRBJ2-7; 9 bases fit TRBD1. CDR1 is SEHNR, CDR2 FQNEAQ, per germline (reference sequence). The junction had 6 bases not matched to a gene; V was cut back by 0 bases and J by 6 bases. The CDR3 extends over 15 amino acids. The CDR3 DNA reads TGTGCCAGCAGCTTAGCCGGGACAGGGTTGGCCGAGCAGTACTTC. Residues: CASSLAGTGLAEQYF.

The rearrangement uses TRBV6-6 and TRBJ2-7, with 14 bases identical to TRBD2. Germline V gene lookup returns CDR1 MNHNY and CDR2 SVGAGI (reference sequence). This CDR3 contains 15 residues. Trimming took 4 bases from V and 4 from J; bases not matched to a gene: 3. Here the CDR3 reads CASSWTSGRWYEQYF. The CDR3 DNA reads TGTGCCAGCAGTTGGACTAGCGGGAGGTGGTACGAGCAGTACTTC.

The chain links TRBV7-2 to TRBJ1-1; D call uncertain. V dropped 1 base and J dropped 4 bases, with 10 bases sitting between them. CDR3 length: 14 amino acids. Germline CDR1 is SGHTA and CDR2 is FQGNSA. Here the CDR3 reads CASSLVSWSTEAFF. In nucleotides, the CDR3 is TGTGCCAGCAGCTTAGTTTCCTGGAGCACTGAAGCTTTCTTT.

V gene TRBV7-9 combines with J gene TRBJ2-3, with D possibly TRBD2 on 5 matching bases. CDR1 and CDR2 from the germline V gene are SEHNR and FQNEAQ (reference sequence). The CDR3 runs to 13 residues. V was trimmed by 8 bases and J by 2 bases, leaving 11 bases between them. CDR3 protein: CASGGGPTDTQYF. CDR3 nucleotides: TGTGCCAGCGGAGGAGGTCCCACAGATACGCAGTATTTT.

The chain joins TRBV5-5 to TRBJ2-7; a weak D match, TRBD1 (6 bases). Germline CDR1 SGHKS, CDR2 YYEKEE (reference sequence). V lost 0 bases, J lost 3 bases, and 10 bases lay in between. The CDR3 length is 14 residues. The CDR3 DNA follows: TGTGCCAGCAGCTTGGTGGGACAACACTACGAGCAGTACTTC. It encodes CASSLVGQHYEQYF.

CDR3 sequence reads: CASSPRQGTNTGELFF. The CDR3 DNA reads TGTGCCAGCTCACCCCGACAAGGGACGAACACCGGGGAGCTGTTTTTT. The chain has TRBV18 and TRBJ2-2; D is undetermined. The germline CDR1 and CDR2 sequences are KGHSH and LQKENI. Trimming shortened V by 3 bases and J by 0 bases, and 11 bases separated the two germline ends. The CDR3 contains 16 residues.

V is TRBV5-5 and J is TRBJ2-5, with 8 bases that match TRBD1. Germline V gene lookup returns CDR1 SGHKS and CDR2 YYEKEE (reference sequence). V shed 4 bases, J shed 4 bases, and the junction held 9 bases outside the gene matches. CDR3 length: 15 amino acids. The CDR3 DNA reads TGTGCCAGCAGCGCACGGACAGGGCAACGAGAGACCCAGTACTTC. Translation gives CASSARTGQRETQYF.